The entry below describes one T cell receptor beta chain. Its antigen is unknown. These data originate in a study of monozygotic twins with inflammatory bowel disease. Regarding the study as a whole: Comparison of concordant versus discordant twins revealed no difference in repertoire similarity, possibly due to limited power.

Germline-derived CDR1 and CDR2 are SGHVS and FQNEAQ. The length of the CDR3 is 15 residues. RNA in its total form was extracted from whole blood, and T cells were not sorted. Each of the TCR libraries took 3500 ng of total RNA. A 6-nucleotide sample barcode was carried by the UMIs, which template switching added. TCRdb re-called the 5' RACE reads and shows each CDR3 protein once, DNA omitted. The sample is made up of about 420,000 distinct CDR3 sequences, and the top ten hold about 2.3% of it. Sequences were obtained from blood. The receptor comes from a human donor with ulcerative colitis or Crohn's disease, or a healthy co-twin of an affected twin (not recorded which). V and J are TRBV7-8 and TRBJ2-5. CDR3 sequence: CASSPLTASQETQYF.